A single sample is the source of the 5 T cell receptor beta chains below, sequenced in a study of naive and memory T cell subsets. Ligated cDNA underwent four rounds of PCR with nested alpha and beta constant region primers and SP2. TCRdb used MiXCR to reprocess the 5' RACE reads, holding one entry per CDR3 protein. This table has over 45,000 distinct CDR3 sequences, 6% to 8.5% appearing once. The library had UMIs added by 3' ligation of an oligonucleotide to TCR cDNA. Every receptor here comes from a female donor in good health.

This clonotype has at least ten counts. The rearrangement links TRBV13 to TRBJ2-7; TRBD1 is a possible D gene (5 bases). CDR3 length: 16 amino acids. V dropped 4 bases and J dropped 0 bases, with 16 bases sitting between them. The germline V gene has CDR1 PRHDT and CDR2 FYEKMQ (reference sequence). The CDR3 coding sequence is TGTGCCAGCAGCTCACCAGCTCCAGGGAACTCCTACGAGCAGTACTTC. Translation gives CASSSPAPGNSYEQYF.

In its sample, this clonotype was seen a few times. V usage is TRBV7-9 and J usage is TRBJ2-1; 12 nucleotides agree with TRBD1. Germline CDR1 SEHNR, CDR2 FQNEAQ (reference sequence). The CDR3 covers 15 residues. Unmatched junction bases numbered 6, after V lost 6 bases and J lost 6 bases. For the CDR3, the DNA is TGTGCCAGCAGGTCCGGGACAGGGGGCATCAATGAGCAGTTCTTC. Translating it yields CASRSGTGGINEQFF. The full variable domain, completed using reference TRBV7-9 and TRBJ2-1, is DTGVSQNPRHKITKRGQNVTFRCDPISEHNRLYWYRQTLGQGPEFLTYFQNEAQLEKSRLLSDRFSAERPKGSFSTLEIQRTEQGDSAMYLCASRSGTGGINEQFFGPGTRLTVL.

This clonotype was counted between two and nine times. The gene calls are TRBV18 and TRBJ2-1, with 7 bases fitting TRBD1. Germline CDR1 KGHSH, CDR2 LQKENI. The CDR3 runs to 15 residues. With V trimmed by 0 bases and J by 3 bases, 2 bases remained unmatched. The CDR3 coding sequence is TGTGCCAGCTCACCACCCGGGACAGTCTACAATGAGCAGTTCTTC. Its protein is CASSPPGTVYNEQFF.

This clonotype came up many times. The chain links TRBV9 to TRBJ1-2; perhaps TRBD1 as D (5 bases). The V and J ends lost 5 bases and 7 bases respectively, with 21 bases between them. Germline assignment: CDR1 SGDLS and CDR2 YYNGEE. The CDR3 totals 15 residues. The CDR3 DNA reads TGTGCCAGCAGTATCCGAGGAGCGGGGCTGAGTGGCTACACCTTC. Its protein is CASSIRGAGLSGYTF.

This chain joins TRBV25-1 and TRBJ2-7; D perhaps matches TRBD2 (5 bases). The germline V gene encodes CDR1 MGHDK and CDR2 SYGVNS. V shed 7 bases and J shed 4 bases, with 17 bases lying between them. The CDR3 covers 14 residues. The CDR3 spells CASTPPGSLYEQYF. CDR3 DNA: TGTGCCAGCACCCCCCCGGGATCTCTTTACGAGCAGTACTTC.